Here is one TCR beta chain with its context. The CDR3 sequence is 15 residues long. Germline values: CDR1 SGHNT, CDR2 YENEEA. J gave up 5 bases and V 1 base, and 8 bases lay outside the gene matches. The sample originates from a study of blood T cell repertoires in COVID-19. Study-wide background: COVID-19 samples, acute and convalescent, were from the United States, Italy and Spain. T cells, B-cell-depleted T cells, or PBMCs provided the cDNA or gDNA that served as material.

Authors' processing steps: From reference gene primer amplification, estimates of nucleated cell counts were derived. Method: immunoSEQ multiplex PCR; TCRdb's copy keeps in-frame clones and lacks some. The DNA gave D and trimming, while V, J and clone size come from that table. Of 65,000 to 80,000 clones in the sample, roughly 89% were seen once. Sequencing input: peripheral blood. The origin of this receptor is a man in his fifties or sixties with active COVID-19. The chain carries TRBV11-3 and TRBJ2-7, with 7 bases that match TRBD1. CDR3: CASSLALGGGHEQYF. The CDR3 DNA sequence: TGTGCCAGCAGCTTAGCCTTAGGGGGCGGCCACGAGCAGTACTTC.